These 25 T cell receptor beta chains came from one sample sequenced in a study of blood T cell dynamics during melanoma immunotherapy (dated by TCRdb to 2018 to 2020). Libraries were prepared through the immunoSEQ multiplex PCR assay. Held by TCRdb, this immuneACCESS table contains in-frame sequences only and omits some clones. Under half of the omission traces to an unresolved V gene where checked; the cause of the rest is unknown. The sample records roughly 7,600 clones, over 75% of which are singletons. The ten largest clones add up to 4% to 6.5% of the sample. The time point tag for this specimen amounts to: week 3, after first cycle of checkpoint inhibitor. Sequenced here: blood, sampled from a patient treated with checkpoint blockade. These TCRs come from a human donor with melanoma.

This chain uses TRBV11-2 with TRBJ2-5; D gene ambiguous. The CDR3 runs 14 residues. V lost 4 bases to trimming and J lost 0 bases, with 9 bases between them. Germline V gives CDR1 SGHAT, CDR2 FQNNGV. The CDR3 protein is CASSSGGYQETQYF. CDR3 nucleotide sequence: TGTGCCAGCAGCTCCGGTGGGTACCAAGAGACCCAGTACTTC.

The chain uses TRBV29-1 and TRBJ1-2; D unresolved. V lost 5 bases, J lost 2 bases, and 15 bases lay in between. Germline CDR1 SQVTM, CDR2 ANQGSEA. The CDR3 contains 14 residues. The CDR3 here is CSVSSWDYNYGYTF. The CDR3 DNA is TGCAGCGTTTCATCCTGGGATTACAACTATGGCTACACCTTC. Based on the CDR3 plus reference TRBV29-1 and TRBJ1-2, the full variable domain is SAVISQKPSRDICQRGTSLTIQCQVDSQVTMMFWYRQQPGQSLTLIATANQGSEATYESGFVIDKFPISRPNLTFSTLTVSNMSPEDSSIYLCSVSSWDYNYGYTFGSGTRLTVV.

V and J are TRBV5-1 and TRBJ1-1; D not certain. The CDR3 covers 13 residues. Germline loops: CDR1 SGHRS, CDR2 YFSETQ. Trimming took off 4 bases at V and 1 base at J, with 8 bases between the two ends. CDR3 sequence (DNA): TGCGCCAGCAGCCCCGACGGGAACACTGAAGCTTTCTTT. Protein product: CASSPDGNTEAFF.

The chain recombines TRBV5-1 with TRBJ1-2; 7 positions match TRBD1. Germline V gene sequence: CDR1 SGHRS, CDR2 YFSETQ. Losses at the gene ends were 0 bases for V and 7 bases for J; bases not matched to a gene: 9. The CDR3 spans 15 residues. Here the CDR3 reads CASSLDRGGRGGYTF. The CDR3 DNA sequence: TGCGCCAGCAGCTTGGATAGAGGGGGCCGTGGTGGCTACACCTTC.

V usage is TRBV19 and J usage is TRBJ1-5; the match to TRBD1 covers 7 bases. This CDR3 contains 16 residues. Germline V gene sequence: CDR1 LNHDA, CDR2 SQIVND (reference sequence). V was clipped by 3 bases and J by 4 bases; unmatched bases: 9. The CDR3 bases are TGTGCCAGTAGTATTGGCTCAGGGGGAGGGAATCAGCCCCAGCATTTT. It translates to CASSIGSGGGNQPQHF.

V usage is TRBV19 and J usage is TRBJ1-6; D ambiguous. This CDR3 region has 15 residues. V was pared by 3 bases and J by 2 bases, with 8 bases between. Germline CDR1 reads LNHDA; CDR2 reads SQIVND (reference sequence). The CDR3 loop is CASSIRATYNSPLHF. The CDR3 DNA sequence: TGTGCCAGTAGTATCCGGGCGACCTATAATTCACCCCTCCACTTT.

The chain recombines TRBV28 with TRBJ1-4, with 9 bases matching TRBD1. The CDR3 has 19 residues. Germline V gives CDR1 MDHEN, CDR2 SYDVKM. The V gene end was trimmed by 6 bases and the J gene end by 8 bases; junction bases not matched to a gene: 22. The CDR3 protein is CASSPIYWTGAVPEEKLFF. Written as DNA, the CDR3 is TGTGCCAGCAGCCCGATTTATTGGACAGGGGCGGTTCCAGAGGAAAAACTGTTTTTT. Variable domain in full (rest from reference TRBV28 and TRBJ1-4): DVKVTQSSRYLVKRTGEKVFLECVQDMDHENMFWYRQDPGLGLRLIYFSYDVKMKEKGDIPEGYSVSREKKERFSLILESASTNQTSMYLCASSPIYWTGAVPEEKLFFGSGTQLSVL.

This rearrangement joins TRBV2 to TRBJ2-5, with TRBD1 identical over 11 bases. The CDR3 contains 15 residues. CDR1 SNHLY and CDR2 FYNNEI come from the germline V gene. Trimming removed 7 bases from V and 5 bases from J; junction bases left unmatched: 9. CDR3 residues: CASMPDRGRVETQYF. Written as DNA, the CDR3 is TGTGCCAGCATGCCGGACAGGGGGCGCGTGGAGACCCAGTACTTC.

The rearrangement joins TRBV2 to TRBJ2-1; D not certain. CDR3 size: 15 residues. Between the trimmed V and J ends, which lost 2 bases and 5 bases, there was a span of 13 bases. Germline V gives CDR1 SNHLY, CDR2 FYNNEI. In DNA form, the CDR3 reads TGTGCCAGCAGTGAACCGGGCTACCCCAACAATGAGCAGTTCTTC. Translation: CASSEPGYPNNEQFF.

The chain has TRBV5-1 and TRBJ1-1, with D unresolved. Germline values: CDR1 SGHRS, CDR2 YFSETQ. V lost 3 bases and J 3 bases, leaving 15 bases between the germline ends. CDR3 size: 15 residues. CDR3 in DNA: TGCGCCAGCAGCTCCGAACCGCGCGGGGACACTGAAGCTTTCTTT. Translating gives CASSSEPRGDTEAFF. Variable domain in full (rest from reference TRBV5-1 and TRBJ1-1): KAGVTQTPRYLIKTRGQQVTLSCSPISGHRSVSWYQQTPGQGLQFLFEYFSETQRNKGNFPGRFSGRQFSNSRSEMNVSTLELGDSALYLCASSSEPRGDTEAFFGQGTRLTVV.

The chain has TRBV11-2 and TRBJ1-1; TRBD1 might be the D (6 bases). The V and J ends lost 6 bases and 1 base respectively, with 15 bases between them. Germline CDR1 SGHAT, CDR2 FQNNGV. The CDR3 totals 15 residues. The CDR3 nucleotides read TGTGCCAGCAGGCAACCCGGGACACAGAACACTGAAGCTTTCTTT. The encoded protein is CASRQPGTQNTEAFF.

The V gene is TRBV11-2, the J gene TRBJ1-6, with TRBD1 identical over 9 bases. This CDR3 has 16 residues. V dropped 2 bases and J dropped 7; count of bases not matched to a gene: 6. Per the germline V gene, CDR1 is SGHAT and CDR2 is FQNNGV. CDR3 protein: CASSLNRGLRNSPLHF. Written as DNA, the CDR3 is TGTGCCAGCAGCTTAAACAGGGGGCTGCGAAATTCACCCCTCCACTTT.

J is TRBJ2-5 and V is TRBV19; TRBD2 might be the D (7 bases). Germline CDR1 is LNHDA and CDR2 is SQIVND (reference sequence). V shed 2 bases and J shed 2 bases, with 21 bases lying between them. This CDR3 spans 18 amino acids. The CDR3 region has the DNA TGTGCCAGTAGTATAAGGGGGGGGCGGAACTTACAACAAGAGACCCAGTACTTC. It yields the protein CASSIRGGRNLQQETQYF.

The chain combines TRBV20-1 with TRBJ1-1, with no clear D. The CDR3 totals 11 residues. Germline loops: CDR1 DFQATT, CDR2 SNEGSKA (reference sequence). Trimming took 4 bases from V and 5 from J, leaving 8 bases between them. CDR3 sequence: CSAKGRTEAFF. The CDR3 DNA reads as TGCAGTGCTAAAGGGAGGACTGAAGCTTTCTTT.

This chain uses TRBV2 with TRBJ2-7, with D perhaps TRBD1 (6 bases). The V and J ends lost 5 bases and 1 base respectively, with 9 bases between them. Germline-derived CDR1 and CDR2 are SNHLY and FYNNEI. The CDR3 spans 13 residues. CDR3 nucleotide sequence: TGTGCCAGCAGTACCGGACAGTCCTACGAGCAGTACTTC. Its protein is CASSTGQSYEQYF.

The rearrangement links TRBV4-2 to TRBJ2-6, with 8 bases matching TRBD1. The CDR3 has 17 residues. V lost 1 base to trimming and J lost 1 base; unmatched junction nucleotides: 3. Germline values: CDR1 LGHNA, CDR2 YNFKEQ. CDR3 bases: TGTGCCAGCAGCCAAGGGACAGGGACGTCTGGGGCCAACGTCCTGACTTTC. As protein: CASSQGTGTSGANVLTF.

The chain links TRBV5-1 to TRBJ1-1; 9 nucleotides match TRBD1. The ends lost 5 bases at V and 3 bases at J; junction bases unmatched: 11. The CDR3 spans 16 residues. CDR1 is SGHRS and CDR2 is YFSETQ in the germline V gene. The chain's CDR3 is CASSPGDRGMYTEAFF. As DNA, the CDR3 is TGCGCCAGCAGTCCTGGCGACAGGGGGATGTACACTGAAGCTTTCTTT.

The V and J genes are TRBV5-1 and TRBJ1-2; TRBD1 is a possible D gene (5 bases). Germline CDR1 reads SGHRS; CDR2 reads YFSETQ. CDR3 length: 15 amino acids. With 2 bases removed from V and 3 bases from J, the gap between germline ends came to 14 bases. CDR3 region: CASSFIFGRDYGYTF. Written as DNA, the CDR3 is TGCGCCAGCAGCTTCATCTTCGGCAGGGACTATGGCTACACCTTC.

The genes are TRBV28 and TRBJ1-1; possible D gene TRBD1, 6 bases. The CDR3 sequence is 11 residues long. The V end lost 3 bases, the J end lost 11 bases, and 10 bases lay between the germline ends. Germline CDR1 reads MDHEN; CDR2 reads SYDVKM. CDR3 nucleotides: TGTGCCAGCAGTTTCAGGGGTCGTGCTTTCTTT. Translation: CASSFRGRAFF.

The V gene is TRBV28, the J gene TRBJ2-7; D possibly corresponds to TRBD1 (6 bases). The CDR3 length is 15 residues. The V and J ends lost 4 bases and 6 bases respectively, with 19 bases between them. Germline V gene data show CDR1 as MDHEN and CDR2 as SYDVKM. The CDR3 DNA follows: TGTGCCAGCAGTTCGGGTACCACAGGGAGTGGCGAGCAGTACGTC. This translates into CASSSGTTGSGEQYV.

V usage is TRBV7-9 and J usage is TRBJ1-1; D perhaps matches TRBD1 (5 bases). V dropped 1 base and J dropped 0 bases, with 9 bases sitting between them. Germline loops: CDR1 SEHNR, CDR2 FQNEAQ (reference sequence). The length of the CDR3 is 15 residues. CDR3 region: CASSLGGTMNTEAFF. The CDR3 bases are TGTGCCAGCAGCTTAGGCGGGACGATGAACACTGAAGCTTTCTTT.

The genes are TRBV5-4 and TRBJ2-5; 7 bases align to TRBD1. CDR3 length equals 17 residues. Germline V CDR1 and CDR2: SGHNT, YYREEE (reference sequence). V shed 5 bases, J shed 5 bases, and the junction held 18 bases outside the gene matches. This CDR3 is CASSSGLNRGVLETQYF. The DNA for the CDR3 is TGTGCCAGCAGTTCTGGTCTGAACAGGGGAGTCTTGGAGACCCAGTACTTC. The complete variable domain, with remaining parts taken from reference TRBV5-4 and TRBJ2-5, reads ETGVTQSPTHLIKTRGQQVTLRCSSQSGHNTVSWYQQALGQGPQFIFQYYREEENGRGNFPPRFSGLQFPNYSSELNVNALELDDSALYLCASSSGLNRGVLETQYFGPGTRLLVL.

The genes are TRBV5-4 and TRBJ1-2; 8 bases agree with TRBD1. Germline lookup yields CDR1 SGHNT and CDR2 YYREEE (reference sequence). The V and J ends lost 7 bases and 4 bases, in that order; junction bases with no gene match: 6. The CDR3 covers 13 residues. The CDR3 DNA sequence: TGTGCCAGCGGCGGACAGGGTTCCTATGGCTACACCTTC. It translates to CASGGQGSYGYTF.

The chain uses TRBV11-2 and TRBJ1-4; D unclear. Germline V gene sequence: CDR1 SGHAT, CDR2 FQNNGV. With 4 bases removed from V and 3 bases from J, the gap between germline ends came to 9 bases. The CDR3 loop spans 14 amino acids. The CDR3 DNA is TGTGCCAGCAGCTCAGAAGGGTCTAATGAAAAACTGTTTTTT. It translates to CASSSEGSNEKLFF.

The J gene is TRBJ2-1, the V gene TRBV6-6, with TRBD2 identical over 8 bases. There are 13 residues in the CDR3. Germline CDR1 MNHNY, CDR2 SVGAGI (reference sequence). V lost 1 base to trimming and J lost 10 bases; unmatched junction nucleotides: 3. The CDR3 nucleotides read TGTGCCAGCAGTTACTGGGCTAGCGGGGAGCAGTTCTTC. Its translation: CASSYWASGEQFF.